This passage covers 15 T cell receptor beta chains from one sample sequenced in a study of T cell changes during pregnancy in multiple sclerosis. Libraries were prepared by immunoSEQ multiplex PCR; TCRdb keeps only in-frame clonotypes and omits some of them. This table has about 100,000 clones, about 90% appearing once. The starting material was peripheral blood, obtained after pregnancy. These receptors all come from a female donor with multiple sclerosis, enrolled in a pregnancy study.

V usage is TRBV2 and J usage is TRBJ1-2; D is unresolved. The CDR3 has 14 amino acids. V gave up 1 base and J gave up 5 bases, with 11 bases separating them. Per the germline V gene, CDR1 is SNHLY and CDR2 is FYNNEI. The CDR3 region is CASSEGLGWYGYTF. In DNA form, the CDR3 reads TGTGCCAGCAGTGAAGGGTTGGGCTGGTATGGCTACACCTTC.

This clone was counted once. The chain uses TRBV11-1 and TRBJ2-5, with a possible D match to TRBD2 (6 bases). The germline V and J ends were trimmed by 2 bases and 5 bases, with 15 bases remaining between them. Per germline, CDR1 SGHAT and CDR2 FQDESV (reference sequence). This CDR3 comprises 15 residues. The CDR3 reads CASSLRKLALETQYF. The CDR3 region has the DNA TGTGCCAGCAGCTTAAGAAAACTAGCACTGGAGACCCAGTACTTC.

DNA for the CDR3: TGTGCCAGCAGCTCTTCAGGGGAGTATGGCTACACCTTC. Protein sequence: CASSSSGEYGYTF. The chain carries TRBV7-9 and TRBJ1-2, with D possibly matching TRBD1 (6 bases). V lost 4 bases and J lost 5, with 11 bases in between. CDR1 and CDR2 (germline): SEHNR, FQNEAQ (reference sequence). This CDR3 has 13 residues.

The rearrangement links TRBV5-6 to TRBJ2-7, with D uncertain. Trimming took 0 bases from V and 2 from J, leaving 9 bases between them. CDR1 SGHDT and CDR2 YYEEEE come from the germline V gene. The CDR3 is 14 amino acids. CDR3 sequence reads: CASSLALGPYEQYF. The DNA of the CDR3 is TGTGCCAGCAGCTTGGCGCTTGGCCCCTACGAGCAGTACTTC.

V is TRBV6-1 and J is TRBJ2-7; 8 bases are a match to TRBD1. Per germline, CDR1 MNHNS and CDR2 SASEGT. The CDR3 is 15 amino acids. After removal of 6 bases from V and 3 bases from J, the junction contained 10 bases not matched to a gene. The CDR3 is CASSLGGTGDYEQYF. The CDR3 DNA reads TGTGCCAGCAGCCTTGGCGGGACAGGCGACTACGAGCAGTACTTC.

This chain uses TRBV7-8 with TRBJ2-3; 12 nucleotides align to TRBD2. J lost 1 base, V lost 4 bases, and 3 bases had no gene match. Looked up from germline, CDR1 is SGHVS and CDR2 is FQNEAQ. CDR3 length: 16 amino acids. The CDR3 region is CASSSRLAGGTDTQYF. The CDR3 nucleotides are TGTGCCAGCAGCTCCAGACTAGCGGGGGGCACAGATACGCAGTATTTT.

The rearrangement links TRBV28 to TRBJ2-7; D ambiguous. The germline V gene encodes CDR1 MDHEN and CDR2 SYDVKM. The CDR3 length is 13 residues. The germline V and J ends were trimmed by 7 bases and 1 base, with 11 bases remaining between them. The CDR3: CASTFTESYEQYF. The CDR3 coding sequence is TGTGCCAGCACCTTTACAGAGTCCTACGAGCAGTACTTC. Together with reference TRBV28 and TRBJ2-7, the CDR3 gives the full variable domain: DVKVTQSSRYLVKRTGEKVFLECVQDMDHENMFWYRQDPGLGLRLIYFSYDVKMKEKGDIPEGYSVSREKKERFSLILESASTNQTSMYLCASTFTESYEQYFGPGTRLTVT.

The J gene is TRBJ2-7, the V gene TRBV11-1, with 8 positions matching TRBD2. CDR1 is SGHAT, CDR2 FQDESV, per germline (reference sequence). Trimming at V came to 4 bases and at J to 3 bases, leaving 8 bases not matched to a gene. The CDR3 sequence is 15 residues long. CDR3 amino acids: CASSSGTSPIYEQYF. CDR3 DNA: TGTGCCAGCAGCTCCGGGACTAGTCCGATCTACGAGCAGTACTTC.

CDR3 sequence: CASSLQGAGNTIYF. The CDR3 nucleotides are TGTGCCAGCAGCTTACAGGGGGCCGGAAACACCATATATTTT. The chain recombines TRBV11-3 with TRBJ1-3, with 8 bases that match TRBD1. The junction had 1 base not matched to a gene; V was cut back by 2 bases and J by 4 bases. The CDR3 is 14 residues long. In germline, CDR1 is SGHNT, CDR2 YENEEA.

V and J are TRBV19 and TRBJ1-2, with D perhaps TRBD1 (5 bases). Germline CDR1 is LNHDA and CDR2 is SQIVND (reference sequence). The CDR3 has 14 residues. V was cut by 1 base and J by 7 bases, with 13 bases left in between. CDR3 sequence: CASSIGRGFGGYTF. DNA of the CDR3: TGTGCCAGTAGTATAGGGAGGGGCTTCGGTGGCTACACCTTC.

The chain carries TRBV28 and TRBJ2-1; no definite D call. The CDR3 loop spans 15 amino acids. The germline V gene encodes CDR1 MDHEN and CDR2 SYDVKM. Trimming pared 4 bases from V and 3 bases from J, leaving 13 bases between. The CDR3 DNA is TGTGCCAGCAGTTCTCTTAGAAAAATCTACAATGAGCAGTTCTTC. Amino acid sequence: CASSSLRKIYNEQFF.

This sequence joins TRBV5-6 and TRBJ2-7; D gene unclear. Germline CDR1 reads SGHDT; CDR2 reads YYEEEE. Between the trimmed V and J ends, which lost 0 bases and 1 base, there was a span of 8 bases. The CDR3 contains 14 residues. CDR3 sequence: CASSLVPVSYEQYF. The CDR3 bases are TGTGCCAGCAGCTTGGTTCCCGTTTCCTACGAGCAGTACTTC.

The chain uses TRBV9 and TRBJ1-1; 8 bases match TRBD1. V gave up 3 bases and J gave up 6 bases; unmatched junction bases: 10. The CDR3 runs to 15 residues. CDR1 and CDR2 from the germline V gene are SGDLS and YYNGEE. The DNA of the CDR3 is TGTGCCAGCAGCGGCGGACAGGGCTTCTTTTCTGAAGCTTTCTTT. Translated: CASSGGQGFFSEAFF.

A single count supports this clone. The chain is built from TRBV4-3 and TRBJ1-6; TRBD1 aligns across 8 bases. With 0 bases clipped from V and 9 bases from J, the junction kept 10 bases outside the gene matches. The CDR3 runs 17 residues. CDR1 LGHNA and CDR2 YSLEER come from the germline V gene. The CDR3 sequence is CASSQDPSGQGSSPLHF. CDR3 DNA: TGCGCCAGCAGCCAAGACCCATCAGGACAGGGAAGTTCACCCCTCCACTTT.

J is TRBJ1-3 and V is TRBV6-5, with D unresolved. Germline V lookup: CDR1 MNHEY, CDR2 SVGAGI. The CDR3 length is 16 residues. V was trimmed by 0 bases and J by 0 bases, leaving 9 bases between them. The CDR3 sequence is CASSYSMASSGNTIYF. As DNA, the CDR3 is TGTGCCAGCAGTTACTCGATGGCCAGCTCTGGAAACACCATATATTTT.